Following are 9 T cell receptor beta chains from one sample sequenced in a study of blood T cell repertoires in COVID-19. Generated by immunoSEQ multiplex PCR, the TCRdb table keeps only in-frame clones and is missing some. The profile covers over 85,000 clones, with roughly 87% appearing a single time and around 5% taken by the ten largest. Sequencing was performed on peripheral blood. All receptors come from a woman of 80 years or more with acute or convalescent COVID-19.

The gene calls are TRBV6-5 and TRBJ1-1; D is perhaps TRBD1 (5 bases). The germline V gene encodes CDR1 MNHEY and CDR2 SVGAGI. The CDR3 is 14 amino acids. The V end was cut by 7 bases, the J end by 4 bases, with 16 bases between. The CDR3 loop reads CASTLLGDGTEAFF. Written as DNA, the CDR3 is TGTGCCAGCACCTTATTAGGGGATGGCACTGAAGCTTTCTTT.

This clone was recorded a few times. The chain has TRBV18 and TRBJ1-2; 7 nucleotides agree with TRBD1. The CDR3 runs to 14 residues. Per the germline V gene, CDR1 is KGHSH and CDR2 is LQKENI. J lost 4 bases, V lost 6 bases, and 8 bases had no gene match. The CDR3 nucleotides are TGTGCCAGCTCGCAAGGAGACAGGGTCTATGGCTACACCTTC. Protein sequence: CASSQGDRVYGYTF.

The chain uses TRBV7-9 and TRBJ1-6; 8 bases are shared with TRBD1. Germline-derived CDR1 and CDR2 are SEHNR and FQNEAQ (reference sequence). The CDR3 covers 14 residues. The V segment lost 4 bases and the J segment 10 bases; nucleotides outside the gene matches: 6. The CDR3: CASSSLTGVSPLHF. CDR3 nucleotide sequence: TGTGCCAGCAGCTCCCTGACAGGGGTGTCACCCCTCCACTTT.

The V gene is TRBV5-1, the J gene TRBJ2-7; weak D call: TRBD1 (6 bases). This CDR3 region has 15 residues. Germline-derived CDR1 and CDR2 are SGHRS and YFSETQ. V was trimmed by 3 bases and J by 5 bases, leaving 18 bases between them. CDR3 bases: TGCGCCAGCAGCTCAAGGGGGACACGGGGTGACGAGCAGTACTTC. Amino acids: CASSSRGTRGDEQYF.

The chain combines TRBV4-2 with TRBJ2-1; the D gene is possibly TRBD2 (5 bases). Germline V lookup: CDR1 LGHNA, CDR2 YNFKEQ. The V end was cut by 0 bases, the J end by 6 bases, with 12 bases between. CDR3 length equals 15 residues. The CDR3 protein is CASSQDKGLSNEQFF. In nucleotides, the CDR3 is TGTGCCAGCAGCCAAGATAAAGGACTCTCCAATGAGCAGTTCTTC.

This clone was counted at least ten times. The chain uses TRBV19 and TRBJ1-1; D is unresolved. Germline V CDR1 and CDR2: LNHDA, SQIVND (reference sequence). The CDR3 is 14 amino acids. Trimming shortened V by 4 bases and J by 3 bases, and 12 bases separated the two germline ends. The DNA of the CDR3 is TGTGCCAGTAGTAATAGCCTGGCGGACACTGAAGCTTTCTTT. Its translation is CASSNSLADTEAFF. Complete variable domain (other parts from reference TRBV19 and TRBJ1-1): DGGITQSPKYLFRKEGQNVTLSCEQNLNHDAMYWYRQDPGQGLRLIYYSQIVNDFQKGDIAEGYSVSREKKESFPLTVTSAQKNPTAFYLCASSNSLADTEAFFGQGTRLTVV.

The chain carries TRBV23-1 and TRBJ1-5; D is unclear. TRBV23-1 qualifies as an ORF whose function is uncertain. The length of the CDR3 is 17 residues. The V end lost 4 bases, the J end lost 0 bases, and 16 bases lay between the germline ends. The CDR3 loop reads CASSPPREGGSNQPQHF. The CDR3 DNA follows: TGCGCCAGCAGTCCTCCTCGGGAGGGAGGTAGCAATCAGCCCCAGCATTTT.

The chain carries TRBV19 and TRBJ2-1; 7 bases line up with TRBD2. Germline V gene data show CDR1 as LNHDA and CDR2 as SQIVND (reference sequence). V shed 3 bases, J shed 7 bases, and the junction held 12 bases outside the gene matches. CDR3 length: 16 amino acids. The CDR3 is CASSIQRGVLQNEQFF. The CDR3 bases are TGTGCCAGTAGTATCCAACGGGGGGTACTCCAGAATGAGCAGTTCTTC.

This chain's CDR3 is CASSPLPPLLLDYGYTF. CDR3 DNA sequence: TGTGCCAGCTCACCCCTCCCCCCCCTTCTTCTAGACTATGGCTACACCTTC. The gene calls are TRBV18 and TRBJ1-2; D remains unclear. The CDR3 is made up of 17 amino acids. Trimming cost V 3 bases and J 3 bases, with 20 bases left between them. Germline assignment: CDR1 KGHSH and CDR2 LQKENI.